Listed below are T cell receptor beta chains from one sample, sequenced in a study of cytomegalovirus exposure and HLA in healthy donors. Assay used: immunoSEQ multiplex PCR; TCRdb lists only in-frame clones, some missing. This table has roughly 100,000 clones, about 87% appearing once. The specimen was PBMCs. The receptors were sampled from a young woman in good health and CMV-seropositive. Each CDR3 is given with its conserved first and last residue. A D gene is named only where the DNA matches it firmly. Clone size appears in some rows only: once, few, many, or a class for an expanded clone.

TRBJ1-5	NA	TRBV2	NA	TGTGCCAGCAGTGAGGGGGCCGATCAGCCCCAGCATTTT	CASSEGADQPQHF
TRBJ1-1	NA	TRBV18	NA	TGTGCCAGCTCCTACAGAGGGTCGGGCACTGAAGCTTTCTTT	CASSYRGSGTEAFF
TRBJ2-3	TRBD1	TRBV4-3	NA	TGCGCCAGCAGCCAGTCAGGGGGCGCCGCAGATACGCAGTATTTT	CASSQSGGAADTQYF
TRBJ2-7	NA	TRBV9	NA	TGTGCCAGCAGCACTGGTGACCTCGGGGAGCAGTACTTC	CASSTGDLGEQYF
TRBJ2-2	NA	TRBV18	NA	TGTGCCAGCTCACCACGGGACATAAGAACCACCGGGGAGCTGTTTTTT	CASSPRDIRTTGELFF
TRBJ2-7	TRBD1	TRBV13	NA	TGTGCCAGCAGCCCCTCGACAGGGGGTAAAGACGAGCAGTACTTC	CASSPSTGGKDEQYF
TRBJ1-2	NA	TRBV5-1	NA	TGCGCCAGCAGCTTGAACGGGGGAAGCTATGGCTACACCTTC	CASSLNGGSYGYTF
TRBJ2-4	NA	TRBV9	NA	TGTGCCAGCAGCGCCGAAGCCGCCAAAAACATTCAGTACTTC	CASSAEAAKNIQYF
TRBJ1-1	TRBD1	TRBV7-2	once	TGTGCCAGCAGCCATGGACAGGGGAACACTGAAGCTTTCTTT	CASSHGQGNTEAFF
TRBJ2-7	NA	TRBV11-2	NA	TGTGCCAGCAGCCCCTATTTGGGGCGCTCCTACGAGCAGTACTTC	CASSPYLGRSYEQYF
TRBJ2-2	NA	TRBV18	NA	TGTGCCAGCTCACCCAGGGAAACCGGGGAGCTGTTTTTT	CASSPRETGELFF
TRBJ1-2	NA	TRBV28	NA	TGTGCCAGCAGTTTATTATATGGCTACACCTTC	CASSLLYGYTF
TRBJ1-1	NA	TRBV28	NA	TGTGCCAGCAGGGGGAGGGGTAACACTGAAGCTTTCTTT	CASRGRGNTEAFF
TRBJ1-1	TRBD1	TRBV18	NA	TGTGCCAGCTCACCCCCGACAGGGGGCAGAAGCGGAGCTTTCTTT	CASSPPTGGRSGAFF
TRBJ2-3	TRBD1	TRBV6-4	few	TGTGCCAGCAGTCCTTCCGGACAGGGGTCAGATACGCAGTATTTT	CASSPSGQGSDTQYF
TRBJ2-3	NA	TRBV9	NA	TGTGCCAGCAGCGTAGCTGAGGGATTGGTCTCAGATACGCAGTATTTT	CASSVAEGLVSDTQYF
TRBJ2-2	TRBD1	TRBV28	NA	TGTGCCAGCAGTTTAGGGGGACAGGGGGCGAACACCGGGGAGCTGTTTTTT	CASSLGGQGANTGELFF
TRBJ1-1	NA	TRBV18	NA	TGTGCCAGCCCCGACGCGGGGGGCACTGAAGCTTTCTTT	CASPDAGGTEAFF
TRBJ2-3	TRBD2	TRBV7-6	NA	TGTGCCAGCAGCTATAGTACTCTAGCGGGGGCAGATACGCAGTATTTT	CASSYSTLAGADTQYF
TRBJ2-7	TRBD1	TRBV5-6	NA	TGTGCCAGCAGCTTGGCAGGGGGCTCAGGGTACGAGCAGTACTTC	CASSLAGGSGYEQYF
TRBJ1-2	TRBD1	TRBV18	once	TGTGCCAGCTCACCACGCCCGAGTGGAGAGGGAGGACAGGGAGACTTTGGCTACACCTTC	CASSPRPSGEGGQGDFGYTF
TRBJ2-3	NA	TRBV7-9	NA	TGTGCCAGCAGCTTACAGGACAAGTCAGATACGCAGTATTTT	CASSLQDKSDTQYF
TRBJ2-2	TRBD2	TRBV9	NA	TGTGCCAGCAGCGTAGCTTTAGCGGGGGGGCCTCGAACCGGGGAGCTGTTTTTT	CASSVALAGGPRTGELFF
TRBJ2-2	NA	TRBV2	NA	TGTGCCAGCTCGGGACAGAACACCGGGGAGCTGTTTTTT	CASSGQNTGELFF
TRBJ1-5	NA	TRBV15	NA	TGTGCCACCAGCAGGGAACAGGGTGCCAATCAGCCCCAGCATTTT	CATSREQGANQPQHF
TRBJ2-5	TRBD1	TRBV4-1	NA	TGCGCCAGCAGCCAAGACGGGCGACAGGGCTACCAAGAGACCCAGTACTTC	CASSQDGRQGYQETQYF
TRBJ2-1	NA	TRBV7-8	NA	TGTGCCAGCAGCGCCCGGGACTTTCCTTGGAATGAGCAGTTCTTC	CASSARDFPWNEQFF
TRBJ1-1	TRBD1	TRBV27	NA	TGTGCCAGCAGTTCCCAGGGGGTCGGGGGGAACACTGAAGCTTTCTTT	CASSSQGVGGNTEAFF
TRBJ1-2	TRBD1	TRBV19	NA	TGTGCCAGTAGCCCACAGGGGGTAGGAAGCTATGGCTACACCTTC	CASSPQGVGSYGYTF
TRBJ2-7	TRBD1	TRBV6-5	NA	TGTGCCAGCAGTTCGGGACAGGGAATCTACGAGCAGTACTTC	CASSSGQGIYEQYF
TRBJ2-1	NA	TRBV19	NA	TGTGCCAGTAGTGAAATGGTGGTAGTCTCCTACAATGAGCAGTTCTTC	CASSEMVVVSYNEQFF
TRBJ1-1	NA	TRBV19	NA	TGTGCCAGTAGTATAGCAGGGTCGAACACTGAAGCTTTCTTT	CASSIAGSNTEAFF
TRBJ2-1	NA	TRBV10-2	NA	TGCGCCAGCACGAGGGCAATCTACAATGAGCAGTTCTTC	CASTRAIYNEQFF
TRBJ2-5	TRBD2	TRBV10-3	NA	TGTGCCATCAGTGCCGGGAGGGAGCCCCAAGAGACCCAGTACTTC	CAISAGREPQETQYF
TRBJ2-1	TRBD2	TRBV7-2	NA	TGTGCCAGCAGCTTGGGGGGCGCGGGGGGATACAATGAGCAGTTCTTC	CASSLGGAGGYNEQFF
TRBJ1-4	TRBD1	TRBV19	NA	TGTGCCAGTACGCAGGGGGAAGCAACTAATGAAAAACTGTTTTTT	CASTQGEATNEKLFF
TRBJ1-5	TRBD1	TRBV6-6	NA	TGTGCCAGCAGTTATACAGGGGGCGCGGAGTATCAGCCCCAGCATTTT	CASSYTGGAEYQPQHF
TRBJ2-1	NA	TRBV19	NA	TGTGCCAGTAGTATATTGCAGGGGTCCCGCCATGAGCAGTTCTTC	CASSILQGSRHEQFF
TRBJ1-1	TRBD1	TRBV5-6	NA	TGTGCCAGCAGCCTTGCAGGGGGAAATATGAACACTGAAGCTTTCTTT	CASSLAGGNMNTEAFF
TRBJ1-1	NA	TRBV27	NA	TGTGCCAGCAGTTTTGGCAGGGCTGAAGCTTTCTTT	CASSFGRAEAFF
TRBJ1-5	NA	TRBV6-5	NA	TGTGCCAGCAGTTACCGGGTTTACCAGCCCCAGCATTTT	CASSYRVYQPQHF
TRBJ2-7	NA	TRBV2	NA	TGTGCCAGCAGTGCGGGACACCTAACCTACGAGCAGTACTTC	CASSAGHLTYEQYF
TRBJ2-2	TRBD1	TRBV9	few	TGTGCCAGCAGCGTAACTACGACAGGGACGAACACCGGGGAGCTGTTTTTT	CASSVTTTGTNTGELFF
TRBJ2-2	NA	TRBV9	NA	TGTGCCAGCAGCCACCCCCGACAAGCCACTAACACCGGGGAGCTGTTTTTT	CASSHPRQATNTGELFF
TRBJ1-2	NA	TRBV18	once	TGTGCCAGCTCACTCGGACAAAACTATGGCTACACCTTC	CASSLGQNYGYTF
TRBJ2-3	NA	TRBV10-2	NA	TGCGCCAGCAGCCTCCCTCCCACAGATACGCAGTATTTT	CASSLPPTDTQYF
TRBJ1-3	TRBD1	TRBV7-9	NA	TGTGCCAGCAGCCAGGGGGACAGGTCATCTGGAAACACCATATATTTT	CASSQGDRSSGNTIYF